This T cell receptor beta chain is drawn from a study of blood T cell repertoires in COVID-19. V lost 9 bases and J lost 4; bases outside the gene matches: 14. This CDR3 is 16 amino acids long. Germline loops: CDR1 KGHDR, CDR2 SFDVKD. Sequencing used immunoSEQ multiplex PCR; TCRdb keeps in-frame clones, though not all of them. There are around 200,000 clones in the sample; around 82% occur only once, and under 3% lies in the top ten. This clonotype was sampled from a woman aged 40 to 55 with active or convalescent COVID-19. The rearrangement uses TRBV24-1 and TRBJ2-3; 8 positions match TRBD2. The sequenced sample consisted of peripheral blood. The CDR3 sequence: CATAGGLTLAADTQYF. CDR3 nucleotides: TGTGCCACCGCTGGAGGGTTGACACTAGCGGCAGATACGCAGTATTTT.